This TCR beta chain appears in the sequencing data of a study of cytomegalovirus exposure and HLA in healthy donors. Study-level information: Early released data had about 80 million unique TCRs, all coming from HLA-typed donors.

Points on this clone: Its antigen remains unknown.

With 0 bases removed from V and 2 bases from J, the gap between germline ends came to 12 bases. The germline V gene encodes CDR1 SGHRS and CDR2 YFSETQ. This CDR3 is built from 15 residues. It was with 60 Vbeta and 13 Jbeta primers that the PCR ran. Sequenced by immunoSEQ multiplex PCR; TCRdb stores in-frame clones only, minus some. The sample totals approximately 38,000 clones. Study conclusions and caveats: Indistinguishable V segments such as TRBV6-2 and TRBV6-3 were excluded. Productive status was seen about 87% or about 30% of the time for most TCR beta V segments in an earlier analysis.

The sequenced sample was PBMCs. This sequence originates from a man aged 25 to 45 in good health and CMV-seronegative. The V gene is TRBV5-1, the J gene TRBJ2-7, with D possibly being TRBD1 (6 bases). CDR3 protein: CASSLAGTFTYEQYF. CDR3 nucleotide sequence: TGCGCCAGCAGCTTGGCCGGGACATTCACCTACGAGCAGTACTTC.